One and the same sample provided the 13 T cell receptor beta chains below, sequenced in a study of cytomegalovirus exposure and HLA in healthy donors. In the PCR, 60 Vbeta and 13 Jbeta primers were used. TCRdb's table, derived via immunoSEQ multiplex PCR, lists solely in-frame clones and lacks some. The sample lists more than 90,000 clones, 70% to 80% occurring once. The sequenced material came from PBMCs. The receptors here all came from a woman aged 18 to 35 in good health and CMV-seropositive.

V gene TRBV6-1 combines with J gene TRBJ1-4, with a possible D match to TRBD1 (5 bases). The CDR3 consists of 15 residues. Germline V gene sequence: CDR1 MNHNS, CDR2 SASEGT. The V and J ends lost 5 bases and 7 bases respectively, with 17 bases between them. CDR3 coding DNA: TGTGCCAGCAGTCTACAACAGGTCTTTAGTGAAAAACTGTTTTTT. Its protein is CASSLQQVFSEKLFF.

This clone came up once. The rearrangement uses TRBV29-1 and TRBJ2-2; TRBD2 aligns across 8 bases. V was clipped by 2 bases and J by 3 bases; unmatched bases: 2. There are 14 residues in the CDR3. Germline CDR1 is SQVTM and CDR2 is ANQGSEA. The CDR3 DNA sequence: TGCAGCGTTGAACTCGGGAGGGACACCGGGGAGCTGTTTTTT. Its translation: CSVELGRDTGELFF.

The genes are TRBV7-9 and TRBJ1-1, with D possibly matching TRBD1 (6 bases). This CDR3 is built from 15 residues. Trimming pared 5 bases from V and 4 bases from J, leaving 17 bases between. Germline values: CDR1 SEHNR, CDR2 FQNEAQ (reference sequence). CDR3 nucleotides: TGTGCCAGCAGCGGAGTTAGGACAGAAGGCACTGAAGCTTTCTTT. This codes for CASSGVRTEGTEAFF.

This clone was found once. The same CDR3 arises from other DNA sequences in this sample as well. The chain is built from TRBV7-6 and TRBJ1-2; D unclear. V lost 1 base and J lost 5, with 17 bases in between. Per germline, CDR1 SGHVS and CDR2 FNYEAQ. This CDR3 spans 16 amino acids. DNA of the CDR3: TGTGCCAGCAGCTTAGGGACCCGCCCAGCGGGATATGGCTACACCTTC. Translation: CASSLGTRPAGYGYTF.

This clone was observed a few times. The V gene is TRBV5-5, the J gene TRBJ2-2; possibly TRBD2 for D (6 bases). CDR1 is SGHKS, CDR2 YYEKEE, per germline (reference sequence). V was cut by 3 bases and J by 7 bases, with 10 bases left in between. CDR3 length equals 13 residues. CDR3 sequence: CASSWGESGELFF. CDR3 DNA: TGTGCCAGCAGCTGGGGGGAAAGCGGGGAGCTGTTTTTT.

This clone was picked up one time. The CDR3 region has the DNA TGTGCCACCACCCCCTTCGGCGCGGGCACTGAAGCTTTCTTT. Its protein is CATTPFGAGTEAFF. V gene TRBV7-9 combines with J gene TRBJ1-1; no clear D. This CDR3 is 14 amino acids long. The V gene lost 10 bases and the J gene lost 4 bases, with 19 bases spanning the gap. CDR1 and CDR2 from the germline V gene are SEHNR and FQNEAQ (reference sequence).

The chain employs TRBV19 and TRBJ2-6; D may be TRBD1 (5 bases). V was pared by 3 bases and J by 1 base, with 16 bases between. This CDR3 contains 18 residues. Germline V gene lookup returns CDR1 LNHDA and CDR2 SQIVND (reference sequence). CDR3 in amino acids: CASSILLATGSGANVLTF. The CDR3 nucleotides read TGTGCCAGTAGTATCTTACTCGCCACAGGATCTGGGGCCAACGTCCTGACTTTC.

This chain uses TRBV19 with TRBJ1-4; D gene uncertain. The germline gives CDR1 LNHDA, CDR2 SQIVND (reference sequence). The CDR3 sequence is 15 residues long. V lost 1 base and J 0 bases, leaving 6 bases between the germline ends. The CDR3 nucleotides are TGTGCCAGTAGTATAGCGGGAACAACTAATGAAAAACTGTTTTTT. Residues: CASSIAGTTNEKLFF. The full variable domain, its missing parts supplied by reference TRBV19 and TRBJ1-4, is DGGITQSPKYLFRKEGQNVTLSCEQNLNHDAMYWYRQDPGQGLRLIYYSQIVNDFQKGDIAEGYSVSREKKESFPLTVTSAQKNPTAFYLCASSIAGTTNEKLFFGSGTQLSVL.

The genes are TRBV7-9 and TRBJ2-1, with 9 bases aligning to TRBD1. CDR1 and CDR2 from the germline V gene are SEHNR and FQNEAQ (reference sequence). The CDR3 covers 17 residues. The V gene end was trimmed by 0 bases and the J gene end by 2 bases; junction bases not matched to a gene: 5. The CDR3 DNA sequence: TGTGCCAGCAGCTTAGCGCCCGGGGACAGGGCCTACAATGAGCAGTTCTTC. Its protein is CASSLAPGDRAYNEQFF.

CDR3 loop: CASSFIEIDTQYF. The CDR3 DNA follows: TGCGCCAGCAGCTTCATTGAGATAGATACGCAGTATTTT. The chain is built from TRBV5-1 and TRBJ2-3; D is ambiguous. The germline V gene has CDR1 SGHRS and CDR2 YFSETQ. The V end was cut by 2 bases, the J end by 5 bases, with 9 bases between. This CDR3 has 13 amino acids.

The V gene is TRBV6-5, the J gene TRBJ1-2, with 9 nucleotides matching TRBD1. The V and J ends lost 5 bases and 3 bases, in that order; junction bases with no gene match: 4. The CDR3 totals 14 residues. Germline assignment: CDR1 MNHEY and CDR2 SVGAGI. The CDR3: CASSPRDRDYGYTF. CDR3 coding DNA: TGTGCCAGCAGTCCACGGGACAGGGACTATGGCTACACCTTC.

This chain uses TRBV19 with TRBJ2-2, with a tentative D call TRBD1 (6 bases). Germline CDR1 LNHDA, CDR2 SQIVND (reference sequence). Trimming left V 6 bases short and J 0 bases short, with 23 bases between. CDR3 length equals 19 residues. The chain's CDR3 is CASRLGGHLRGTNTGELFF. In DNA form, the CDR3 reads TGTGCCAGTAGACTAGGGGGACACCTACGAGGAACGAACACCGGGGAGCTGTTTTTT.

The V gene is TRBV27, the J gene TRBJ1-2, with 7 bases fitting TRBD1. The length of the CDR3 is 13 residues. Germline V lookup: CDR1 MNHEY, CDR2 SMNVEV (reference sequence). J gave up 4 bases and V 3 bases, and 2 bases lay outside the gene matches. The CDR3 spells CASSLHRGYGYTF. CDR3 in DNA: TGTGCCAGCAGTTTGCACAGGGGCTATGGCTACACCTTC.